This T cell receptor beta chain was identified during a study of cytomegalovirus exposure and HLA in healthy donors. Study background: Earlier sequencing of some 190 million T cells yielded 100 million to 120 million unique TCR beta sequences. Study-level findings and limits: No immune exposure information besides CMV serostatus was available.

With respect to this clone: Its antigen is not known.

V was trimmed by 3 bases and J by 2 bases, leaving 11 bases between them. The CDR3 contains 14 residues. Germline V CDR1 and CDR2: SGHAT, FQDESV (reference sequence). Amplification used 60 Vbeta primers and 13 Jbeta primers. Original analysis: A later analysis counted 80 million or so unique TCR beta chains, 9.5 million to 13 million shared. Generated by immunoSEQ multiplex PCR, the TCRdb table keeps only in-frame clones and is missing some. From that table come the V and J calls and clone size; the DNA was used to work out D and trimming. This table lists 200,000 to 250,000 clones. Sequenced material: PBMCs. This chain links TRBV11-1 with TRBJ2-7; maybe TRBD1 (5 bases). The TCR was taken from a woman under 40 in good health and CMV-seropositive. The CDR3 spells CASSLARDAYEQYF. CDR3 sequence (DNA): TGTGCCAGCAGCTTGGCCAGGGATGCCTACGAGCAGTACTTC.